These T cell receptor beta chains were read from a single sample in a study of blood T cells in healthy people across ages. TCRdb fed the 5' RACE reads into MiXCR, producing one record per CDR3 protein. The repertoire holds around 800,000 distinct CDR3 sequences, with 35% to 60% as singletons. Sequencing was carried out using blood. These receptors were collected from a man of 80 years or more in good health. The CDR3 runs from the conserved cysteine through the conserved F or W. Fields, in order: V gene, clone size, J gene, CDR3 length, D gene, CDR3 protein, CDR3 DNA. D genes are given only for firm matches. Some rows have no size entry. The others give once, few or many, or a class for an expanded clone.

TRBV7-2	NA	TRBJ2-5	14	TRBD2	CATGRDYLQETQYF	TGTGCCACCGGGCGGGACTACCTCCAAGAGACCCAGTACTTC
TRBV4-1	NA	TRBJ1-4	16	NA	CASSLGPGRTNEKLFF	TGCGCCAGCAGCCTTGGGCCAGGCCGGACTAACGAAAAACTGTTTTTT
TRBV20-1	once	TRBJ1-4	14	TRBD1	CSAIPGQGGEKLFF	TGCAGTGCTATACCGGGACAGGGAGGTGAAAAACTGTTTTTT
TRBV21-1	few	TRBJ2-7	14	NA	CASSEGQGGYEQYF	TGTGCCAGCAGCGAGGGACAGGGAGGCTACGAGCAGTACTTC
TRBV28	many	TRBJ2-5	17	TRBD1	CAIRPGTGMSGHETQYF	TGTGCCATCCGTCCCGGGACAGGGATGAGTGGCCATGAGACCCAGTACTTC
TRBV7-2	NA	TRBJ2-7	15	TRBD2	CASSTGLAGHYEQYF	TGTGCCAGCAGCACGGGACTAGCGGGGCATTACGAGCAGTACTTC
TRBV7-2	NA	TRBJ2-5	17	TRBD2	CASSLDLAGAWQETQYF	TGTGCCAGCAGCTTAGATCTAGCGGGAGCATGGCAAGAGACCCAGTACTTC
TRBV6-4	NA	TRBJ1-1	14	NA	CASSEKAVNTEAFF	TGTGCCAGCAGTGAGAAGGCGGTGAACACTGAAGCTTTCTTT
TRBV5-5	NA	TRBJ1-1	15	NA	CASSFGGAMNTEAFF	TGTGCCAGCAGCTTTGGGGGAGCGATGAACACTGAAGCTTTCTTT
TRBV21-1	few	TRBJ2-7	15	NA	CASSPRGGFSYEQYF	TGTGCCAGCAGCCCTCGAGGCGGGTTCTCCTACGAGCAGTACTTC
TRBV12-3/TRBV12-4	few	TRBJ1-1	13	TRBD1	CASRYTGESEAFF	TGTGCCAGCAGATATACAGGGGAGAGTGAAGCTTTCTTT
TRBV2	NA	TRBJ2-3	16	NA	CASSARGAGRTDTQYF	TGTGCCAGCAGTGCCCGAGGTGCGGGGCGCACAGATACGCAGTATTTT
TRBV6-5	NA	TRBJ2-7	14	TRBD2	CASTAGGTSDEQYF	TGTGCCAGCACGGCGGGAGGCACTTCGGACGAGCAGTACTTC
TRBV27	few	TRBJ2-7	13	NA	CASSSPWTYEQYF	TGTGCCAGCAGTTCCCCGTGGACCTACGAGCAGTACTTC
TRBV12-3/TRBV12-4	NA	TRBJ2-3	16	NA	CASSFPTGRGTDTQYF	TGTGCCAGCAGTTTTCCCACAGGGCGGGGCACAGATACGCAGTATTTT
TRBV20-1	NA	TRBJ2-2	14	TRBD2	CSAREGGYAGELFF	TGCAGTGCTAGAGAGGGGGGGTACGCCGGGGAGCTGTTTTTT
TRBV27	NA	TRBJ2-3	13	NA	CASRVLGSGTQYF	TGTGCCAGCAGGGTCTTGGGTTCAGGTACGCAGTATTTT
TRBV4-2	many	TRBJ1-2	14	NA	CASSPDASGYGYTF	TGTGCCAGCAGCCCGGACGCGAGTGGCTATGGCTACACCTTC
TRBV7-9	NA	TRBJ2-1	18	TRBD2	CASSQGHRVLAGLHEQFF	TGTGCCAGCAGCCAGGGACACAGGGTGCTAGCGGGCCTACATGAGCAGTTCTTC
TRBV5-1	NA	TRBJ2-7	17	TRBD1	CASSLALAGQGSSEQYF	TGCGCCAGCAGCTTGGCCCTAGCCGGACAGGGGTCTTCCGAGCAGTACTTC
TRBV29-1	few	TRBJ1-1	13	NA	CSVWGQMNTEAFF	TGCAGCGTTTGGGGGCAGATGAACACTGAAGCTTTCTTT
TRBV29-1	NA	TRBJ1-4	13	TRBD1	CSVVGTGDEKLFF	TGCAGCGTTGTCGGGACAGGGGATGAAAAACTGTTTTTT
TRBV10-3	NA	TRBJ2-1	16	TRBD1	CAISSNPGQAYNEQFF	TGTGCCATCAGTTCAAATCCGGGACAGGCCTACAATGAGCAGTTCTTC
TRBV5-1	NA	TRBJ2-4	14	NA	CASSTGTAKNIQYF	TGCGCCAGCAGCACGGGGACAGCCAAAAACATTCAGTACTTC
TRBV20-1	few	TRBJ2-1	19	NA	CSAGAYPSHLGENYNEQFF	TGCAGTGCTGGGGCCTACCCTTCCCATCTTGGCGAGAACTACAATGAGCAGTTCTTC
TRBV29-1	many	TRBJ2-1	15	NA	CSVESGQRSYNEQFF	TGCAGCGTTGAATCCGGCCAGCGCTCCTACAATGAGCAGTTCTTC
TRBV20-1	many	TRBJ2-5	13	TRBD1	CSGGQGVQETQYF	TGCAGTGGGGGACAGGGGGTCCAAGAGACCCAGTACTTC
TRBV18	few	TRBJ2-7	13	NA	CASSPSAAYEQYF	TGTGCCAGCTCACCTAGCGCTGCCTACGAGCAGTACTTC